This T cell receptor beta chain was profiled in a study of Graves' ophthalmopathy and Graves' hyperthyroidism (dated by TCRdb to the late 2010s). Describing the broader study: Peripheral blood was collected before any treatment was given, at the time of initial diagnosis. TCR beta repertoire signatures were used to distinguish Graves' ophthalmopathy from Graves' hyperthyroidism and to predict progression to ophthalmopathy. In total, approximately 140 blood samples were TCR-sequenced: 40 to 45 ophthalmopathy, under 80 hyperthyroidism and roughly 17 hyperthyroidism-to-ophthalmopathy patients. To explore V-J signatures distinguishing ophthalmopathy from hyperthyroidism, a discovery set of approximately 100 patients (roughly 44 ophthalmopathy, 55 to 60 stable hyperthyroidism) was enrolled. The independent validation cohort included under 20 hyperthyroidism patients plus 17 patients who later progressed from hyperthyroidism to ophthalmopathy. In several hyperthyroidism patients, the T-cell repertoires found in thyroid tissue were compared with those found in blood. After sampling, hyperthyroidism patients received methimazole starting at 30 mg daily, and ophthalmopathy patients received high-dose intravenous methylprednisolone. General conclusions and limits of the study: Sample size was not statistically predetermined, and group allocation was not concealed from the investigators. Ophthalmopathy was separated from stable hyperthyroidism by the 13-signature model with about 88% sensitivity and approximately 84% specificity in cross-validation and with 80%/75% in the test set. Most expanded thyroid clonotypes with a frequency above 0.001 also appeared in blood, which suggests that blood repertoires may reflect the immune response in the thyroid. In validation, the model predicted ophthalmopathy progression with 70.59% sensitivity and 72.22% specificity; 12 predicted patients were CT-confirmed with GO in a median of about 7.1 months.

Ophthalmopathy patients were characterized by moderately to severely active disease, a Clinical Activity Score of at least 3, a NOSPECS grade of at least 4, and a disease duration under 3 months. Anyone with other autoimmune diseases, uncontrolled infections, pregnancy or lactation was excluded from the study. Diagnosis relied on clinical symptoms, serum thyroxine, TRAb, thyroid ultrasound and orbital computed tomography. Ficoll-Paque density gradient centrifugation was used to isolate PBMCs from about 10 ml of fresh peripheral blood. Total RNA was extracted with Trizol reagent and quality-checked on an Agilent 2100 Bioanalyzer. This clonotype came up a few times. Its antigen target is currently unknown. No per-base quality is available; no much larger clone lies one base away. TCR beta CDR3 regions were amplified from RNA transcripts for repertoire sequencing. A first-round RT-PCR used HTBI primers with the Qiagen OneStep RT-PCR kit, followed by a second-round multiplex PCR, size selection and purification. Libraries were sequenced paired-end with 100 bp reads on an Illumina HiSeq2000. For the original study's pipeline: SOAPnuke was used to process the reads, removing any read that contained adapters or uncalled bases, had a mean Phred below 15, or lacked an exact match to the constant primer or identifier. COPE v1.2.5 was used to merge high-quality paired reads. Each unique nucleotide sequence was defined as a clonotype, and clonotypes were aligned to IMGT TRB V, D and J references with MiTCR v1.1. The analysis was limited to V-J combinations with a frequency above 0.0001, which together covered approximately 99% of the repertoires. For each V-J combination, a TCR clonal expansion and chaos score was defined as F50 clonal expansion divided by the chaos observed in the TCRdist matrix. Welch's t-statistics and random forest were used to reduce features to about a dozen V-J combinations, which were fed into a naive Bayes classifier. The Morisita-Horn index was used to measure how similar the thyroid and blood repertoires were. TCRdb trimmed the raw reads at Q25, called clones with MiXCR and kept productive beta chains. Rows with a matching CDR3 protein are joined into one entry that keeps the most common DNA and genes. The V and J calls reflect TCRdb's pipeline rather than the authors' work. The sample table shows about 740,000 distinct CDR3 sequences, and roughly two fifths are seen once. 44% of the sample goes to the ten largest clones.

From cysteine to phenylalanine, the CDR3 is 14 amino acids long. The kept DNA is CDR3 alone, 42 bases in frame from the first base. Taken from the germline V gene, the CDR1 and CDR2 loops are SGHVS and FQNEAQ. Trimming removed 6 bases from V and 5 bases from J, leaving 17 bases between the germline ends. The rearranged segments are TRBV7-8 and TRBJ2-7; no D gene is confidently identified. The sample consisted of peripheral blood. This clonotype originated in an adult man with Graves' ophthalmopathy. The CDR3 reads as follows: CASSRVPPLHEQYF. At the DNA level, the sequence is TGTGCCAGCAGTCGGGTCCCGCCCCTCCACGAGCAGTACTTC.